This section outlines one T cell receptor (beta chain) sequence together with its context. Its antigen is as yet unknown. TCR beta VDJ and CDR3 profiling used genomic DNA as template. TCRdb processed the reads anew with MiXCR; each CDR3 protein has one entry. The sample records 150,000 to 200,000 distinct CDR3 sequences, about three fifths being singletons. This record comes from a study of CD8+CD57+ T cells in acquired aplastic anemia. Turning to the study itself: DNA from sorted CD4+ and CD8+ cells averaged around 3.5 ug. The average read count for CD4+ cells in healthy donors was 9 million to 14 million.

The germline V gene encodes CDR1 ENHRY and CDR2 SYGVKD. The CDR3 runs to 13 residues. The germline V and J ends were trimmed by 4 bases and 3 bases, with 7 bases remaining between them. Whole-study results and caveats: Researchers reported that CD8+ Simpson's diversity was not significantly different in patients versus controls. Overlap between patients and controls comprised some 31 CD8+ CDR3 sequences.

This chain connects TRBV10-3 to TRBJ1-5, with D perhaps TRBD1 (6 bases). The specimen was sorted CD4+, CD8+, or CD8+CD57+ T cells (not recorded which) from PBMCs. The source of this sequence is a human donor in good health. CDR3 loop: CAISGTANQPQHF. The CDR3 coding sequence is TGTGCCATCAGTGGGACAGCCAATCAGCCCCAGCATTTT.